This T cell receptor beta chain originates from a study of T cells in women clearing cervical HPV infection. Trimming removed 0 bases from V and 4 bases from J; junction bases left unmatched: 10. CDR1 and CDR2 (germline): DFQATT, SNEGSKA (reference sequence). The CDR3 totals 16 residues. TCRdb's copy holds only in-frame clones and misses some; the assay was immunoSEQ multiplex PCR. Found here are tens of thousands of clones; the top ten clones hold around a tenth. General study findings and limits: CIN3+ cases had significantly higher TCR repertoire richness than controls, but evenness did not differ.

As regards this clone: Antigen specificity is unknown. The read stops 3 residues short of the end of the CDR3; the missing end is completed from the germline J gene.

The sequencing input was blood buffy coat. This TCR came from a woman between 18 and 70 years old with a cervical HPV16 infection that either progressed to CIN3+ or cleared (not recorded which). The V call is TRBV20-1, the J call TRBJ2-3; 7 bases map to TRBD2. The sequenced CDR3 bases are TGCAGTGCTAGAGATCCCCAGCGGGGTGTGCCAGATACG. This encodes CSARDPQRGVPDT. The entire CDR3 protein reads CSARDPQRGVPDTQYF.